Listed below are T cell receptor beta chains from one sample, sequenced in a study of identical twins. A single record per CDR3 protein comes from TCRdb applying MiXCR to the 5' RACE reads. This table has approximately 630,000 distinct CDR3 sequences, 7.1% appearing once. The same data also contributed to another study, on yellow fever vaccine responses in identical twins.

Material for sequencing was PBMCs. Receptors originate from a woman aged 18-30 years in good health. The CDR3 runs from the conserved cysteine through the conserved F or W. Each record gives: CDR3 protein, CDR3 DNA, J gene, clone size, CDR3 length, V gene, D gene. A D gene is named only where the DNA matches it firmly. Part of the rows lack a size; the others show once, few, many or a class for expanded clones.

CSARTSGGASTDTQYF TGCAGCGCGCGGACTAGCGGGGGCGCTAGCACAGATACGCAGTATTTT TRBJ2-3 few 16 TRBV29-1 TRBD2
CASSLEVAGSTDTQYF TGTGCCAGCAGCTTAGAAGTTGCGGGGAGCACAGATACGCAGTATTTT TRBJ2-3 few 16 TRBV7-2 NA
CASSLTGAFPGKPFF TGTGCCAGCAGTTTGACAGGGGCCTTCCCTGGAAAGCCTTTCTTT TRBJ1-1 NA 15 TRBV6-5 TRBD1
CSATRGSGVQETQYF TGCAGTGCTACCCGGGGTAGCGGGGTGCAGGAGACCCAGTACTTC TRBJ2-5 NA 15 TRBV20-1 TRBD2
CSANIAGGVYEQFF TGCAGTGCTAATATAGCGGGAGGGGTCTATGAGCAGTTCTTC TRBJ2-1 few 14 TRBV20-1 TRBD2
CSARQGLNQPQHF TGCAGTGCTAGACAGGGCCTCAATCAGCCCCAGCATTTT TRBJ1-5 few 13 TRBV20-1 NA
CASSLDSTSTDTQYF TGTGCCAGCAGCTTAGACTCCACTAGCACAGATACGCAGTATTTT TRBJ2-3 many 15 TRBV7-7 NA
CASFPVLNTEAFF TGTGCCAGCTTTCCCGTCCTGAACACTGAAGCTTTCTTT TRBJ1-1 NA 13 TRBV7-9 NA
CSARVSPGRFIDTQYF TGCAGTGCTAGAGTTTCCCCGGGACGGTTCATTGATACGCAGTATTTT TRBJ2-3 few 16 TRBV20-1 NA
CASRPDREGTDTQYF TGTGCCAGCAGACCTGACAGGGAAGGCACAGATACGCAGTATTTT TRBJ2-3 NA 15 TRBV12-3/TRBV12-4 TRBD1
CASSTLAGGEQYF TGTGCCAGCAGCACTCTAGCGGGAGGCGAGCAGTACTTC TRBJ2-7 NA 13 TRBV12-3/TRBV12-4 TRBD2
CASSSGTSGRTEQFF TGTGCCAGCAGTTCGGGGACTAGCGGGAGGACTGAGCAGTTCTTC TRBJ2-1 many 15 TRBV28 TRBD2
CASSPTGGASTDTQYF TGTGCCAGCAGTCCTACAGGCGGAGCTAGCACAGATACGCAGTATTTT TRBJ2-3 NA 16 TRBV7-6 NA
CASSGGQGSTYEQYF TGTGCCAGCAGCGGAGGACAGGGTAGTACCTACGAGCAGTACTTC TRBJ2-7 many 15 TRBV5-5 TRBD1
CASSDILPSKETQYF TGTGCCAGCAGTGATATCCTCCCTTCCAAAGAGACCCAGTACTTC TRBJ2-5 many 15 TRBV2 NA
CASSPIGGFEAFF TGCGCCAGCAGCCCGATTGGAGGGTTTGAAGCTTTCTTT TRBJ1-1 many 13 TRBV5-1 NA
CSARGTTPYNEQFF TGCAGTGCTAGAGGGACTACCCCCTACAATGAGCAGTTCTTC TRBJ2-1 few 14 TRBV20-1 NA
CASSSYIRSSTDTQYF TGTGCCAGCAGTTCCTACATACGCTCTAGCACAGATACGCAGTATTTT TRBJ2-3 many 16 TRBV12-3/TRBV12-4 NA
CASSFNHLNYGYTF TGTGCCAGCAGTTTCAATCACTTGAACTATGGCTACACCTTC TRBJ1-2 few 14 TRBV12-3/TRBV12-4 NA
CASRAGLGVTGELFF TGTGCCAGCAGAGCGGGACTAGGGGTCACCGGGGAGCTGTTTTTT TRBJ2-2 NA 15 TRBV6-2/TRBV6-3 TRBD2
CASSFVRGVEQFF TGTGCCAGCAGTTTTGTTAGGGGCGTCGAGCAGTTCTTC TRBJ2-1 many 13 TRBV12-3/TRBV12-4 NA
CASSRGQATDTQYF TGCGCCAGCAGCAGGGGACAGGCCACAGATACGCAGTATTTT TRBJ2-3 many 14 TRBV5-1 TRBD1
CASSPIPGQQLDSPLHF TGTGCCAGCAGTCCCATTCCGGGACAGCAGTTGGATTCACCCCTCCACTTT TRBJ1-6 many 17 TRBV28 TRBD1
CASSQWGGAYNEQFF TGTGCCAGCAGCCAATGGGGGGGGGCCTACAATGAGCAGTTCTTC TRBJ2-1 NA 15 TRBV7-2 TRBD2
CSAKSLAGGVGFF TGCAGTGCTAAGAGCCTAGCGGGGGGGGTCGGGTTCTTC TRBJ2-1 many 13 TRBV20-1 TRBD2
CASSDGGSLTGELFF TGTGCCAGCAGCGACGGGGGCTCCCTTACCGGGGAGCTGTTTTTT TRBJ2-2 NA 15 TRBV7-3 NA
CASSPAGTGGHEQYF TGTGCCAGCAGTCCGGCCGGGACAGGGGGCCACGAGCAGTACTTC TRBJ2-7 few 15 TRBV28 TRBD1
CASSLNLGSTDTQYF TGTGCCAGCAGTTTAAACCTCGGGTCCACAGATACGCAGTATTTT TRBJ2-3 NA 15 TRBV12-3/TRBV12-4 NA
CASSLEREWGDEQFF TGTGCCAGCAGCTTAGAGCGGGAGTGGGGAGATGAGCAGTTCTTC TRBJ2-1 NA 15 TRBV7-9 TRBD2
CASSTMQGYSGNTIYF TGTGCCAGCAGCACAATGCAGGGATACTCTGGAAACACCATATATTTT TRBJ1-3 few 16 TRBV11-2 NA
CASSLGQHTGELFF TGTGCCAGCAGTTTGGGACAACACACCGGGGAGCTGTTTTTT TRBJ2-2 many 14 TRBV12-3/TRBV12-4 NA
CASSLRGGNQPQHF TGTGCCAGCAGCTTAAGGGGCGGCAATCAGCCCCAGCATTTT TRBJ1-5 many 14 TRBV7-2 NA
CASSDSVNTEAFF TGTGCCAGCAGTGACTCAGTGAACACTGAAGCTTTCTTT TRBJ1-1 few 13 TRBV25-1 NA
CASSLDVGRSNEKLFF TGTGCCAGCAGCCTAGACGTGGGGCGGAGCAATGAAAAACTGTTTTTT TRBJ1-4 many 16 TRBV7-9 NA
CASSLLAAGLGETQYF TGTGCCAGCAGTTTATTGGCCGCGGGACTGGGCGAGACCCAGTACTTC TRBJ2-5 few 16 TRBV28 NA
CASSYLGAGTEAFF TGTGCCAGCAGTTACCTGGGGGCCGGTACTGAAGCTTTCTTT TRBJ1-1 many 14 TRBV6-5 NA
CASKAGHSTDTQYF TGTGCCAGCAAAGCGGGGCATAGCACAGATACGCAGTATTTT TRBJ2-3 few 14 TRBV27 TRBD2
CATSRDPRQSSTDTQYF TGTGCCACCAGCAGAGATCCGCGACAATCTAGCACAGATACGCAGTATTTT TRBJ2-3 few 17 TRBV15 NA
CASSQDLRGSGAFF TGTGCCAGCAGCCAAGATCTACGGGGTTCGGGAGCTTTCTTT TRBJ1-1 many 14 TRBV3-1 NA
CASSTYNTEAFF TGTGCCAGCTCAACGTACAACACTGAAGCTTTCTTT TRBJ1-1 few 12 TRBV18 NA
CSASGPPGRPLNEQFF TGCAGTGCTAGTGGTCCACCCGGGAGGCCGCTGAACGAGCAGTTCTTC TRBJ2-1 few 16 TRBV20-1 TRBD2
CASSQQTTSTGTQYF TGTGCCAGCAGCCAGCAGACTACTAGCACAGGTACGCAGTATTTT TRBJ2-3 NA 15 TRBV12-3/TRBV12-4 NA
CASSQSTGVRPDTQYF TGCGCCAGCAGCCAAAGTACAGGGGTTCGCCCAGATACGCAGTATTTT TRBJ2-3 many 16 TRBV4-1 TRBD1
CASSLEAQGLGGYTF TGTGCCAGCAGCTTAGAGGCACAGGGCTTAGGTGGCTACACCTTC TRBJ1-2 few 15 TRBV7-2 NA
CASIGEKEGTEAFF TGTGCCAGCATTGGGGAGAAGGAAGGCACTGAAGCTTTCTTT TRBJ1-1 NA 14 TRBV2 NA
CASSLGTGSNSPLHF TGTGCCAGCAGTTTAGGAACAGGGTCTAATTCACCCCTCCACTTT TRBJ1-6 NA 15 TRBV12-3/TRBV12-4 NA
CASRVQGSDARELFF TGCGCCAGCAGGGTCCAGGGGAGCGACGCCCGGGAGCTGTTTTTT TRBJ2-2 NA 15 TRBV5-1 NA